A selection of T cell receptor beta chains follows, all from one sample in a study of blood T cell repertoires in COVID-19. Generated by immunoSEQ multiplex PCR, the TCRdb table keeps only in-frame clones and is missing some. The sample has roughly 190,000 clones, roughly 94% seen once; the top ten hold roughly 0.76%. Sequenced sample: peripheral blood. These receptors were collected from a young man with COVID-19, enrolled during active disease. Each CDR3 is given with its conserved first and last residue.

v_call cdr3_aa
TRBV6-1 CASSERAGGADYGYTF
TRBV7-2 CASSFRNSGGASEQFF
TRBV5-1 CASGAGAQGANVLTF
TRBV30 CAWSVPSGAPKAETQYF
TRBV5-6 CASSLLAGGGEQFF
TRBV6-5 CAIGSSYNSPLHF
TRBV2 CASSALEGTQYF
TRBV5-1 CASSTGTGTDQETQYF
TRBV12-3/TRBV12-4 CASRRSNTEAFF
TRBV25-1 CASSDLNRGKVGELFF
TRBV3-1/TRBV3-2 CASSQGRGGQETQYF
TRBV2 CARSGGGVNTEAFF
TRBV12-3/TRBV12-4 CASTQGAQETQYF
TRBV4-2 CASSPLLRTGGAYNEQFF
TRBV25-1 CASSEGAGGWAFF
TRBV7-3 CASSPVVAARDTQYF
TRBV6-1 CASSTGTDYQPQHF
TRBV6-6 CASRLNYEQYF
TRBV27 CARATSGKETQYF
TRBV14 CASSQDRGALHGYTF
TRBV5-1 CASSTRDTAIAFF
TRBV5-4 CASSLAQGSTDTQYF
TRBV19 CASSPRDRGTPKLETDTQYF
TRBV11-2 CASSLTSQGVGGYTF
TRBV20-1 CSARTGYGYTF
TRBV27 CASSLNRVENEQFF
TRBV2 CASSVNSFDEQYF
TRBV9 CASSVELLAVTGELFF
TRBV2 CASSGSASGGLSYNEQFF
TRBV3-1/TRBV3-2 CASSLTGAFYGYTF
TRBV12-3/TRBV12-4 CASSLQNTEAFF
TRBV19 CASSLQGTEAFF
TRBV7-9 CASSRGGNQPQHF
TRBV4-2 CASSQGGLAPTDTQYF
TRBV29-1 CSVGYLREAEAFF
TRBV12-3/TRBV12-4 CASSLRDSYGYTF
TRBV27 CASSPTTGGDEKLFF
TRBV14 CASSAPTGNTEAFF
TRBV4-2 CASSPDWGRRGGAEAFF
TRBV2 CASIGGQGLNEKLFF
TRBV9 CASSATTGYGDEQYF
TRBV6-6 CASGNRARGYTF
TRBV7-9 CASSLEVRGPEAFF